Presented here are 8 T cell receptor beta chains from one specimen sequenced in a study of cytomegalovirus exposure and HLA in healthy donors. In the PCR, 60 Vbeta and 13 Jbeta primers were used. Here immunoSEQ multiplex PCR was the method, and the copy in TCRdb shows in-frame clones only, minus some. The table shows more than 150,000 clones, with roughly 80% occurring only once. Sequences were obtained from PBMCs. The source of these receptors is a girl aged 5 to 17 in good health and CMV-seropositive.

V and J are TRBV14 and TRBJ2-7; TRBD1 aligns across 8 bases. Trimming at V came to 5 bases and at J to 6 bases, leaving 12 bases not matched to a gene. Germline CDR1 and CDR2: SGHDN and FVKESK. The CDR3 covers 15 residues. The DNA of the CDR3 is TGTGCCAGCAGCTTTGACAGGGGAGCCTTTTTCGAGCAGTACTTC. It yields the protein CASSFDRGAFFEQYF.

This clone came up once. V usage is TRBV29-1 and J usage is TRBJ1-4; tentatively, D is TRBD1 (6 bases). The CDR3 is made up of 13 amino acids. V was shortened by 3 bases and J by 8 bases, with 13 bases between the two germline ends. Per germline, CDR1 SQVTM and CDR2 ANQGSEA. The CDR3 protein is CSVEGANKEKLFF. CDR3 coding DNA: TGCAGCGTTGAGGGGGCAAATAAAGAAAAACTGTTTTTT.

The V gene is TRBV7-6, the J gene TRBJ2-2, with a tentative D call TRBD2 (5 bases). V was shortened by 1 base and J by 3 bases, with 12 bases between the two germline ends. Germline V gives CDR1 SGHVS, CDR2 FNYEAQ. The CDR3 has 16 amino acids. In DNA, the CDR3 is TGTGCCAGCAGCTTAGAACGGATCGGGGACACCGGGGAGCTGTTTTTT. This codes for CASSLERIGDTGELFF. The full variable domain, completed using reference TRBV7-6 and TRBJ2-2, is GAGVSQSPRYKVTKRGQDVALRCDPISGHVSLYWYRQALGQGPEFLTYFNYEAQQDKSGLPNDRFSAERPEGSISTLTIQRTEQRDSAMYRCASSLERIGDTGELFFGEGSRLTVL.

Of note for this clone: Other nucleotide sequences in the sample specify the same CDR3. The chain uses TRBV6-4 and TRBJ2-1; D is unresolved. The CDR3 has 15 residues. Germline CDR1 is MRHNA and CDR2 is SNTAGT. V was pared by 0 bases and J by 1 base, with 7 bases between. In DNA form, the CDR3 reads TGTGCCAGCAGTGACTCCGCAGGTTCCTACAATGAGCAGTTCTTC. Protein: CASSDSAGSYNEQFF.

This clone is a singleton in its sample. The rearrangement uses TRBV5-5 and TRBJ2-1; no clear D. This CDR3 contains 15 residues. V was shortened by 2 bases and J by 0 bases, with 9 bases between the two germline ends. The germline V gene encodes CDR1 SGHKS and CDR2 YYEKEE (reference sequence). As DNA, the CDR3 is TGTGCCAGCAGCTTTGCGGATAGCTCCTACAATGAGCAGTTCTTC. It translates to CASSFADSSYNEQFF.

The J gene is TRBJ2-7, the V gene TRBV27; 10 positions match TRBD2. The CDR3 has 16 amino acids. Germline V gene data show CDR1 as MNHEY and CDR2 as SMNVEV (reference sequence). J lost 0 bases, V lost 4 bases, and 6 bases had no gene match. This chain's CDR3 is CASSSLGTSASYEQYF. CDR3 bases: TGTGCCAGCAGTTCCCTGGGGACTAGCGCCTCCTACGAGCAGTACTTC.

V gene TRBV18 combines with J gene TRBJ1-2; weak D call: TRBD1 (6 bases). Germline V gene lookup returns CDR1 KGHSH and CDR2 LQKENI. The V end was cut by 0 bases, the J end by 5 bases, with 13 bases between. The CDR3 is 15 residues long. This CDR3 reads CASSPPSQGLYGYTF. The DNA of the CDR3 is TGTGCCAGCTCACCACCCTCGCAGGGGTTGTATGGCTACACCTTC.

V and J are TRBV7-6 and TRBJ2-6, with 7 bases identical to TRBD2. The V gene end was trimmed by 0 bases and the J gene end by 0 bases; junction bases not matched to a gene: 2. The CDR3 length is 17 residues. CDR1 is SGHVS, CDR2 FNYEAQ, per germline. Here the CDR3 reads CASSLAGEGSGANVLTF. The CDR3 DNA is TGTGCCAGCAGCTTAGCAGGGGAGGGCTCTGGGGCCAACGTCCTGACTTTC.